This TCR beta chain was found in a study of CD8 T cell repertoires and HIV-1 epitope variants (dated by TCRdb to 2018 to 2020). Regarding the complete study: Twenty-five peptides representing autologous and known Gag and Nef epitope variants were each used to stimulate T cells in separate culture wells. Running each culture condition in triplicate, except for one peptide done in duplicate, gave a total of 75 to 95 T cell cultures. A CMV, EBV and flu peptide pool, the Ebola AY9 epitope as negative control, and a no-peptide well were included as control conditions. The cultures were grown for 10 days in IMDM with gentamicin, and half of the media was changed on days 3 and 7 with IL-2, IL-7 and IL-15 added. An aliquot of 1M T cells was set aside as an uncultured baseline condition, separate from the approximately 91 T cell cultures. Three Gag epitope families and Nef HW9 and YT9 were included among the tested epitopes. T cells were enriched using the EasySep Human T Cell Enrichment Kit and were co-cultured with equal numbers of autologous T cell-negative cells serving as antigen-presenting cells. The paper as a whole reports these results and caveats: The assay identified only TCR beta chains and indicated proliferation to antigen, not T cell function or cytokine profile. Of the nine antigen-specific TCR beta clonotypes identified, more than five appeared cross-reactive for autologous or known escape epitope variants. The Nef KF9 family was recognized by five clonotypes and the HW9 family by one, and no responses to the TAALDMSHF plasma variant were observed.

This clone was observed a handful of times. Its antigen is currently not known. Nothing much larger sits one base from this clone, and base qualities are not available. For CDR1 and CDR2, the germline V gene (reference sequence) lists SEHNR and FQNEAQ. Its CDR3 holds 12 amino acids, cysteine through phenylalanine. Of the read, only the CDR3 DNA is kept; its 36 bases are in frame from base 1. V and J are truncated by 1 base and 0 bases respectively, leaving an intervening sequence of 0 bases. Sequencing of TCR beta CDR3 regions was performed at survey depth on the immunoSEQ platform. The QIAamp DNA micro kit was used to extract genomic DNA from every cultured and uncultured CD8+ T cell population. Processing in the source paper ran as follows. Samples with fewer than 5,000 productive reads were excluded, which removed about 6.5% of the roughly 75 HIV peptide-stimulated cultures. Sequences were trimmed to CDR3 by a MANAFEST web app, and nonproductive sequences, CDR3s under 5 amino acids, and sequences not starting with C or ending with F/W were removed. To count as antigen-specific, a clonotype had to be expanded in at least 2 of 3 replicates compared with the no-peptide control at FDR 0.01, and only within one epitope family. Specific clonotypes also needed at least fivefold higher frequency than in wells stimulated with peptides from other epitope families. The clones in this table, taken by TCRdb from immuneACCESS, are in-frame only. Not every clone is retained; where verified, under half of the shortfall comes from an unresolved V gene, and the cause of the rest is unknown. D and trimming were read from the DNA, whereas the V and J calls and clone size are those reported in that table. Counted in this sample were a few thousand clones; around 67% of them appeared once. The top ten clonotypes cover just under 45% of the sample.

The EasySep Human CD8+ T Cell Enrichment Kit was used on day 10 to isolate CD8+ T cells from every culture. The clonotype originates from a male donor with HIV. The sequenced sample was cultured CD8+ T cells derived from PBMCs. This receptor chain uses TRBV7-9 and TRBJ1-1; no D gene can be assigned with confidence. The CDR3 is CASSLVNTEAFF. The nucleotide sequence is given as TGTGCCAGCAGCTTAGTGAACACTGAAGCTTTCTTT.